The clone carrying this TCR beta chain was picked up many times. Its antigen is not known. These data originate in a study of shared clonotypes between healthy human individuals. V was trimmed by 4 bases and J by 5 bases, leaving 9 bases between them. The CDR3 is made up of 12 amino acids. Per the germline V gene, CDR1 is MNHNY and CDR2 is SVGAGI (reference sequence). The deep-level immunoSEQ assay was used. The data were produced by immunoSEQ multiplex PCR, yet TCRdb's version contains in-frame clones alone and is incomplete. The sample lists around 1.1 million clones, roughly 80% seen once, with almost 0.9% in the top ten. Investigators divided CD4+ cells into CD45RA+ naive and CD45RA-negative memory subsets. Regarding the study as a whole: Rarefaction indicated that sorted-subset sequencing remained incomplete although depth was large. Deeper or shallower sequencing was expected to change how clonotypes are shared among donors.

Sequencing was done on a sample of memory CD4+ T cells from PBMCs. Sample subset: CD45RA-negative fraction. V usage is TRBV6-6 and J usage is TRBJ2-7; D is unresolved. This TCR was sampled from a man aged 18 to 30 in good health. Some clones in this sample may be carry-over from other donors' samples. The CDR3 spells CASSSIGHEQYF. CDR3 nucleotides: TGTGCCAGCAGTTCAATAGGGCACGAGCAGTACTTC.